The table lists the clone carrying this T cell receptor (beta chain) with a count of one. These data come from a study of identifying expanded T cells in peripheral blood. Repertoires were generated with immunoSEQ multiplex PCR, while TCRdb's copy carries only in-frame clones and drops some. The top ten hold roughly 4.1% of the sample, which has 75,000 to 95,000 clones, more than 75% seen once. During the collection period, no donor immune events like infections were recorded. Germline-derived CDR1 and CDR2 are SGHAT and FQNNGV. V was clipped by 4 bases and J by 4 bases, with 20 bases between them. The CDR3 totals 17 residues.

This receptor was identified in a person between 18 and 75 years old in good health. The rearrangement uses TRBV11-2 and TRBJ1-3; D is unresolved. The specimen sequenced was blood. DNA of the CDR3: TGTGCCAGCAGCTCCCTGGCCCGGGGAACGCGGGGAAACACCATATATTTT. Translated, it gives CASSSLARGTRGNTIYF.